Here is one T cell receptor (beta chain) with its context. This sample was taken from a study of beta chain features in type 1 diabetes. Isolated RNA was reverse transcribed in full, so expressed TCRB transcripts were sequenced. Sequencing was performed with immunoSEQ multiplex PCR; in TCRdb, only in-frame clones are kept and a portion is missing. The table includes 810,000 or so clones, around a sixth detected once. The CDR3 totals 11 residues. The germline gives CDR1 SGHVS, CDR2 FNYEAQ. V was clipped by 10 bases and J by 6 bases, with 12 bases between them. The specimen was naive CD4+ T cells from blood. This chain joins TRBV7-6 and TRBJ1-2; a weak D match, TRBD1 (5 bases). The clonotype was recovered from a woman aged 18-35 years in good health. As DNA, the CDR3 is TGTGCCACCTTGGGAGGGGATGGCTACACCTTC. Amino acid sequence: CATLGGDGYTF.